This T cell receptor beta chain derives from a study of T-cell reconstitution after alpha-beta-depleted transplantation in children. The CDR3 is made up of 14 amino acids. V was cut by 1 base and J by 4 bases, with 10 bases left in between. CDR1 SNHLY and CDR2 FYNNEI come from the germline V gene. This sample's TCRbeta library carried unique molecular identifier barcodes. A single record per CDR3 protein comes from TCRdb applying MiXCR to the PCR reads. The table includes hundreds of thousands of distinct CDR3 sequences, about 12% detected once. Points from the study as a whole: About two months after transplant, alpha-beta T cells reportedly came from several hundred expanded graft clones. T-cell counts and diversity at one year following transplant were attributed mainly to newly produced T cells.

To note about this clonotype: Its antigen is unidentified.

The source of this sequence is a girl aged 2 to 10 with congenital amegakaryocytic thrombocytopenia, due to receive a stem cell transplant. Sequencing used PBMCs, obtained before TCRalphabeta/CD19-depleted stem cell transplant. V usage is TRBV2 and J usage is TRBJ2-5; possible D gene TRBD1, 8 bases. For the CDR3, the DNA is TGTGCCAGCAGTGAAGACAGGGGGGGAGAGACCCAGTACTTC. Protein product: CASSEDRGGETQYF.